These 21 T cell receptor beta chains were all obtained from the same sample, sequenced in a study of T cells in Graves' hyperthyroidism and ophthalmopathy. Amplified regions were TCR beta CDR3 sequences from RNA transcripts. TCR CDR3 regions were first amplified by RT-PCR with HTBI primers. TCRdb reprocessed the multiplex PCR reads with MiXCR, giving one entry per CDR3 protein. The data show hundreds of thousands of distinct CDR3 sequences, approximately 14% seen once. The sample comprised blood. The source of these receptors is a woman under 30 with Graves' hyperthyroidism.

At least ten counts were recorded for this clonotype. The CDR3 sequence is CASSFRDPSYEQYF. The CDR3 coding sequence is TGTGCCAGCAGTTTCCGGGACCCGAGCTACGAGCAGTACTTC. The chain joins TRBV12-3 or TRBV12-4 to TRBJ2-7; D may correspond to TRBD1 or TRBD2 (5 bases each). Trimming left V 3 bases short and J 3 bases short, with 12 bases between. This CDR3 spans 14 amino acids.

On this clonotype itself: A much bigger clone sits one base away, suggesting this may be a read error. The gene calls are TRBV28 and TRBJ1-2, with D uncertain. Trimming took off 8 bases at V and 0 bases at J, with 16 bases between the two ends. CDR1 and CDR2 from the germline V gene are MDHEN and SYDVKM. The CDR3 runs 15 residues. Here the CDR3 reads CASGEGQRANYGYTF. Written as DNA, the CDR3 is TGTGCCAGCGGTGAGGGCCAGAGAGCTAACTATGGCTACACCTTC.

In its sample, this clonotype was seen many times. The chain combines TRBV30 with TRBJ2-1; the D gene is possibly TRBD2 (7 bases). Germline-derived CDR1 and CDR2 are GTSNPN and SVGIG (reference sequence). This CDR3 comprises 15 residues. V was cut by 4 bases and J by 3 bases, with 16 bases left in between. In DNA form, the CDR3 reads TGTGCCTGGAAAGAACAGGGCGGGAGCTACAATGAGCAGTTCTTC. This sequence encodes CAWKEQGGSYNEQFF.

This clonotype was seen more than once but under ten times. The V gene is TRBV11-3, the J gene TRBJ2-7, with unresolved D. The CDR3 has 15 residues. V was trimmed by 1 base and J by 2 bases, leaving 12 bases between them. Germline assignment: CDR1 SGHNT and CDR2 YENEEA. DNA of the CDR3: TGTGCCAGCAGCTTAGCCTCCGCGAGTACCTACGAGCAGTACTTC. Protein: CASSLASASTYEQYF.

This clonotype was recorded many times. The rearrangement joins TRBV5-5 to TRBJ1-5; TRBD1 is a possible D gene (6 bases). The germline V and J ends were trimmed by 4 bases and 4 bases, with 12 bases remaining between them. Germline V gene sequence: CDR1 SGHKS, CDR2 YYEKEE (reference sequence). The CDR3 consists of 14 residues. Here the CDR3 DNA reads TGTGCCAGCAGCCCCGTCGGACAGAATCAGCCCCAGCATTTT. Encoded protein: CASSPVGQNQPQHF.

This clonotype was detected many times. The rearrangement uses TRBV5-1 and TRBJ2-3; TRBD2 aligns across 8 bases. Trimming took 5 bases from V and 4 from J; bases not matched to a gene: 9. CDR1 and CDR2 (germline): SGHRS, YFSETQ. The CDR3 runs to 15 residues. The CDR3 protein is CASRFGTREADTQYF. CDR3 in DNA: TGCGCCAGCAGGTTCGGGACTAGAGAGGCAGATACGCAGTATTTT.

This clonotype has ten or more counts. The gene calls are TRBV6-6 and TRBJ2-7; TRBD2 might be the D (6 bases). The CDR3 runs 15 residues. The germline CDR1 and CDR2 sequences are MNHNY and SVGAGI (reference sequence). V shed 0 bases and J shed 0 bases, with 9 bases lying between them. The CDR3 nucleotides read TGTGCCAGCAGTTACTCGTCCGGGGGCTCCTACGAGCAGTACTTC. As protein: CASSYSSGGSYEQYF.

This clonotype was observed many times. The chain employs TRBV6-1 and TRBJ1-2; D is undetermined. In germline, CDR1 is MNHNS, CDR2 SASEGT. The V end lost 6 bases, the J end lost 5 bases, and 28 bases lay between the germline ends. The CDR3 runs to 18 residues. The CDR3 DNA is TGTGCCAGCAGCTCCGGGCCCGGTACCCCTTCGACCGTTTATGGCTACACCTTC. It translates to CASSSGPGTPSTVYGYTF.

This clonotype appeared many times. V is TRBV11-2 and J is TRBJ2-3; D unclear. Germline CDR1 SGHAT, CDR2 FQNNGV. The V end lost 5 bases, the J end lost 2 bases, and 14 bases lay between the germline ends. The CDR3 is made up of 15 amino acids. CDR3 DNA sequence: TGTGCCAGCAGCACCCGGGCCTTGTACACAGATACGCAGTATTTT. Translated: CASSTRALYTDTQYF. Looking up the rest from reference TRBV11-2 and TRBJ2-3 gives the full variable domain: EAGVAQSPRYKIIEKRQSVAFWCNPISGHATLYWYQQILGQGPKLLIQFQNNGVVDDSQLPKDRFSAERLKGVDSTLKIQPAKLEDSAVYLCASSTRALYTDTQYFGPGTRLTVL.

This clonotype has just a few counts. CDR3 residues: CASSQSRITSVARRWDTQYF. The DNA of the CDR3 is TGTGCCAGCAGTCAGAGCCGGATTACTAGCGTTGCTAGGAGGTGGGATACGCAGTATTTT. This chain uses TRBV6-1 with TRBJ2-3, with 7 bases fitting TRBD2. CDR1 is MNHNS, CDR2 SASEGT, per germline. V dropped 5 bases and J dropped 6; count of bases not matched to a gene: 26. The CDR3 totals 20 residues.

This clonotype came up many times. The chain is built from TRBV5-8 and TRBJ1-5; 10 positions match TRBD1. CDR1 is SGHTS and CDR2 is YDEGEE in the germline V gene. Unmatched junction bases numbered 1, after V lost 3 bases and J lost 1 base. CDR3 length equals 15 residues. The CDR3, as DNA: TGTGCCAGCAGCTGGGACAGGGGAAGCAATCAGCCCCAGCATTTT. Protein product: CASSWDRGSNQPQHF. Looking up the rest from reference TRBV5-8 and TRBJ1-5 gives the full variable domain: EAGVTQSPTHLIKTRGQQATLRCSPISGHTSVYWYQQALGLGLQFLLWYDEGEERNRGNFPPRFSGRQFPNYSSELNVNALELEDSALYLCASSWDRGSNQPQHFGDGTRLSIL.

The chain uses TRBV20-1 and TRBJ1-6; D is perhaps TRBD1 (5 bases). Germline CDR1 DFQATT, CDR2 SNEGSKA (reference sequence). The CDR3 length is 17 residues. V gave up 2 bases and J gave up 1 base, with 15 bases separating them. Here the CDR3 reads CSARRDLFYSYNSPLHF. DNA of the CDR3: TGCAGTGCTAGAAGGGACCTTTTTTATTCCTATAATTCACCCCTCCACTTT.

A note on this clonotype: A much more abundant neighbour one base away suggests this may be a read error. The rearrangement links TRBV7-9 to TRBJ2-5; 13 bases are a match to TRBD2. Germline assignment: CDR1 SEHNR and CDR2 FQNEAQ (reference sequence). The V segment lost 1 base and the J segment 4 bases; nucleotides outside the gene matches: 3. CDR3 length: 16 residues. This chain's CDR3 is CASSLETSGRSETQYF. The CDR3 bases are TGTGCCAGCAGCTTAGAGACTAGCGGGAGGTCAGAGACCCAGTACTTC.

This clonotype was seen a handful of times. The chain has TRBV29-1 and TRBJ1-3, with TRBD1 as a possible D gene (6 bases). The V end was cut by 2 bases, the J end by 2 bases, with 13 bases between. From germline, CDR1 is SQVTM and CDR2 ANQGSEA. The CDR3 sequence is 15 residues long. The CDR3 region is CSVEKGAGAGNTIYF. The CDR3 bases are TGCAGCGTTGAAAAAGGGGCAGGGGCTGGAAACACCATATATTTT.

At least ten counts were recorded for this clonotype. CDR3 in amino acids: CASSYGVYGTYEQYF. In DNA, the CDR3 is TGTGCCAGCAGTTACGGCGTTTACGGCACCTACGAGCAGTACTTC. The chain recombines TRBV6-6 with TRBJ2-7; no clear D gene. V lost 2 bases to trimming and J lost 2 bases, with 13 bases between them. CDR3 length: 15 residues. The germline CDR1 and CDR2 sequences are MNHNY and SVGAGI (reference sequence).

This chain joins TRBV6-6 and TRBJ2-1, with TRBD2 matching over 8 bases. Germline V gene lookup returns CDR1 MNHNY and CDR2 SVGAGI (reference sequence). CDR3 length: 16 amino acids. Unmatched junction bases numbered 3, after V lost 2 bases and J lost 0 bases. DNA for the CDR3: TGTGCCAGCAGTTACCAGAGCGGGAGCTCCTACAATGAGCAGTTCTTC. Protein sequence: CASSYQSGSSYNEQFF.

This clonotype was observed a single time. This sequence joins TRBV11-2 and TRBJ2-6, with 9 bases fitting TRBD1. Trimming cost V 5 bases and J 4 bases; bases outside gene matches: 21. This CDR3 is 21 amino acids long. CDR1 and CDR2 (germline): SGHAT, FQNNGV. DNA of the CDR3: TGTGCCAGCAGCCCCTACGTAGGCCGGGGACAGGGCCCTAAGGGGGCCAACGTCCTGACTTTC. Encoded protein: CASSPYVGRGQGPKGANVLTF.

This clonotype was seen repeatedly, ten times or more. The V and J genes are TRBV28 and TRBJ2-5; TRBD1 aligns across 10 bases. This CDR3 spans 14 amino acids. After removal of 4 bases from V and 5 bases from J, the junction contained 4 bases not matched to a gene. Germline V gene sequence: CDR1 MDHEN, CDR2 SYDVKM. CDR3 in amino acids: CASSSQDRGETQYF. The CDR3 DNA reads as TGTGCCAGCAGTTCACAGGACAGGGGGGAGACCCAGTACTTC.

J is TRBJ1-6 and V is TRBV7-2, with D hard to call. The CDR3 runs 18 residues. V lost 5 bases and J 3 bases, leaving 20 bases between the germline ends. CDR1 is SGHTA and CDR2 is FQGNSA in the germline V gene. The CDR3 protein is CASSPRHSGINYNSPLHF. CDR3 nucleotide sequence: TGTGCCAGCAGCCCCCGACACTCCGGAATCAACTATAATTCACCCCTCCACTTT.

CDR3 nucleotide sequence: TGCAGTGCTAGAGAGTACCACGAGCAGTACTTC. Encoded protein: CSAREYHEQYF. The J gene is TRBJ2-7, the V gene TRBV20-1; the D is unclear. Per the germline V gene, CDR1 is DFQATT and CDR2 is SNEGSKA (reference sequence). The CDR3 extends over 11 amino acids. Trimming cost V 0 bases and J 5 bases, with 5 bases left between them.

This clonotype was detected a few times. CDR3 nucleotides: TGTGCCAGTAGTCCGGACGCGCGGTACGAGCAGTACTTC. Translating it yields CASSPDARYEQYF. The chain couples TRBV19 to TRBJ2-7; D remains unclear. V shed 5 bases and J shed 4 bases, with 12 bases lying between them. Germline values: CDR1 LNHDA, CDR2 SQIVND (reference sequence). The CDR3 length is 13 residues.